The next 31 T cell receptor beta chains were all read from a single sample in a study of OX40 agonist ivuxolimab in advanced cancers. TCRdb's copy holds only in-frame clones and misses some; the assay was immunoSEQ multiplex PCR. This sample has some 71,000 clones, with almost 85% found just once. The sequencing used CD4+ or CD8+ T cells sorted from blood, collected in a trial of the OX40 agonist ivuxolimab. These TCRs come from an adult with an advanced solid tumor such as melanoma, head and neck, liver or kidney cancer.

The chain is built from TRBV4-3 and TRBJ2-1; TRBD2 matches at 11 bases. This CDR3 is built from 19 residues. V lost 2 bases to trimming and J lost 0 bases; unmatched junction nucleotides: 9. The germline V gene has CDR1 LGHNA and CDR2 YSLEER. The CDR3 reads CASSQTLAGGRVSYNEQFF. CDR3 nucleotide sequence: TGCGCCAGCAGCCAAACTCTAGCGGGGGGCCGAGTCTCCTACAATGAGCAGTTCTTC.

The CDR3 sequence: CASSFMAGGDTDTQYF. The CDR3 region has the DNA TGTGCCAGCAGCTTCATGGCGGGAGGAGACACAGATACGCAGTATTTT. The genes are TRBV7-6 and TRBJ2-3, with 8 positions matching TRBD2. This CDR3 spans 16 amino acids. Germline V gene lookup returns CDR1 SGHVS and CDR2 FNYEAQ. The ends lost 3 bases at V and 2 bases at J; junction bases unmatched: 7.

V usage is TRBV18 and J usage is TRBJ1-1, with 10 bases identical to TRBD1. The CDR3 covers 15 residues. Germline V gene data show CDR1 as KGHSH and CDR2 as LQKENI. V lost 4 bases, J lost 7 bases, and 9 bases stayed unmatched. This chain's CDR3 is CASSRRTGGDIEAFF. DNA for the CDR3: TGTGCCAGCTCACGACGGACAGGGGGAGACATTGAAGCTTTCTTT.

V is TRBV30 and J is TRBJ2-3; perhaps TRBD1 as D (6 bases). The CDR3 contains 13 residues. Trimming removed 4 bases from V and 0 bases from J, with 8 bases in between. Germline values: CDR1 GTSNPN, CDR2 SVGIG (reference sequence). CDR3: CAWKGDSTDTQYF. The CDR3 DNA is TGTGCCTGGAAGGGGGATAGCACAGATACGCAGTATTTT.

The CDR3 is CASRQGGNQPQHF. For the CDR3, the DNA is TGTGCCAGCAGACAGGGAGGCAATCAGCCCCAGCATTTT. The chain carries TRBV28 and TRBJ1-5, with a possible D match to TRBD1 (6 bases). Trimming took off 6 bases at V and 2 bases at J, with 8 bases between the two ends. Germline values: CDR1 MDHEN, CDR2 SYDVKM. The CDR3 is 13 residues long.

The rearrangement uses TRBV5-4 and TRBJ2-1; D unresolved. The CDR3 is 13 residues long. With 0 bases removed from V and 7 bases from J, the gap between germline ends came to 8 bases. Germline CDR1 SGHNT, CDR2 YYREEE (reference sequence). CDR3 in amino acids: CASSLDRVNEQFF. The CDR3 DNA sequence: TGTGCCAGCAGCTTGGACCGAGTGAATGAGCAGTTCTTC.

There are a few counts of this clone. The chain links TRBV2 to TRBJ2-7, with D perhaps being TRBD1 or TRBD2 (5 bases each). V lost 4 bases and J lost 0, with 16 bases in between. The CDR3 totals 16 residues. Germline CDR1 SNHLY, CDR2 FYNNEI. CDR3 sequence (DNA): TGTGCCAGCAGTGGGTCGGGGCAGCTGCTCTCCTACGAGCAGTACTTC. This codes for CASSGSGQLLSYEQYF.

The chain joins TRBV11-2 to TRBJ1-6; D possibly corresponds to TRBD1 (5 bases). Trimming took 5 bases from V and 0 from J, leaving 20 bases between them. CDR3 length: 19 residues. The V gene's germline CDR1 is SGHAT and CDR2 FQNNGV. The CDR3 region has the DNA TGTGCCAGCAGCCCCCGAGGGACGTCTCTGAGCTCCTATAATTCACCCCTCCACTTT. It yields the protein CASSPRGTSLSSYNSPLHF.

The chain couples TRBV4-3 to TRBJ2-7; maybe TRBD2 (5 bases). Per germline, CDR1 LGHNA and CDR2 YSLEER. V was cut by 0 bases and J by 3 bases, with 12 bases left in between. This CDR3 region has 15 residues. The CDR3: CASSQDTGKVYEQYF. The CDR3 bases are TGCGCCAGCAGCCAAGATACCGGGAAGGTCTACGAGCAGTACTTC.

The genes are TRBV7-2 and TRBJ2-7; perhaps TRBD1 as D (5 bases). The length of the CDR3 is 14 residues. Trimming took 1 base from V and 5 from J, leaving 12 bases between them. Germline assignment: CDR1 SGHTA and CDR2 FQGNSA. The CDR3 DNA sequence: TGTGCCAGCAGCTTAGGGTCAGGGTCCCACGAGCAGTACTTC. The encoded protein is CASSLGSGSHEQYF.

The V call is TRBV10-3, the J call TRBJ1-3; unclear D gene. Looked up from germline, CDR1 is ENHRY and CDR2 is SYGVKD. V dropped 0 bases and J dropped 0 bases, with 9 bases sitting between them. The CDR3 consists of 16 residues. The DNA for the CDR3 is TGTGCCATCAGTGAGTCTACGGCTGGCTCTGGAAACACCATATATTTT. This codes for CAISESTAGSGNTIYF.

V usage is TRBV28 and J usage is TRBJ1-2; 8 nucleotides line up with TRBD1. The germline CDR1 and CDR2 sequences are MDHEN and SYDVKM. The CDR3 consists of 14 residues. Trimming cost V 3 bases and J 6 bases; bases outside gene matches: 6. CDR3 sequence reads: CASSLQGARNGYTF. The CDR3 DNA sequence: TGTGCCAGCAGTTTGCAGGGGGCGCGCAATGGCTACACCTTC.

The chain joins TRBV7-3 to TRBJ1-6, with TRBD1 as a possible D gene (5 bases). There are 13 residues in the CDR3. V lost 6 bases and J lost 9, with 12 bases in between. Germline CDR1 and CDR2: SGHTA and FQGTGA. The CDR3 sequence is CASSIERGSPLHF. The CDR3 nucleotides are TGTGCCAGCAGTATCGAGAGGGGTTCACCCCTCCACTTT.

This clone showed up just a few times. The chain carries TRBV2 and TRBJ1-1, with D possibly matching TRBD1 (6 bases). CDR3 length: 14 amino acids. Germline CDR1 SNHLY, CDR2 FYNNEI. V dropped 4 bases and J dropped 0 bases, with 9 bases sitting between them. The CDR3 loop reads CASSGTAMNTEAFF. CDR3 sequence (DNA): TGTGCCAGCAGTGGGACAGCCATGAACACTGAAGCTTTCTTT.

Written as DNA, the CDR3 is TGTGCCAGCAGCTGCGGACAGGTGGGGGGTAAGAGCACAGATACGCAGTATTTT. Its translation: CASSCGQVGGKSTDTQYF. The chain carries TRBV27 and TRBJ2-3; D is perhaps TRBD1 (7 bases). Trimming took off 6 bases at V and 0 bases at J, with 22 bases between the two ends. Per germline, CDR1 MNHEY and CDR2 SMNVEV (reference sequence). CDR3 size: 18 residues.

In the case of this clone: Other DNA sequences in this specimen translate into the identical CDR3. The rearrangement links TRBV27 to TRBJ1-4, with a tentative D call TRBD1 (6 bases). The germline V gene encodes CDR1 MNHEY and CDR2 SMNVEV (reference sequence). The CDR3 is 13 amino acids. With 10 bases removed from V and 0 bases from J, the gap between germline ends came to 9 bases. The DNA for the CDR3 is TGTGCCACGGACAGCGCAACTAATGAAAAACTGTTTTTT. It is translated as CATDSATNEKLFF.

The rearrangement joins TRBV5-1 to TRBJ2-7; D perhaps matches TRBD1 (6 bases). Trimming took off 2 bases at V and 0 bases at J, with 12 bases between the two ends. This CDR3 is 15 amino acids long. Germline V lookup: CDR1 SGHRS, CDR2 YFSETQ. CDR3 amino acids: CASSFWTEFSYEQYF. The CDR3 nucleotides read TGCGCCAGCAGCTTTTGGACAGAATTCTCCTACGAGCAGTACTTC.

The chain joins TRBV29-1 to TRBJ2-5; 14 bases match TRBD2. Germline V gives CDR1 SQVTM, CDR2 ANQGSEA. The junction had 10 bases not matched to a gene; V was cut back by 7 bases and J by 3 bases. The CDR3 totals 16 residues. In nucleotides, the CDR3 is TGCAGCGCAGCGACTAGCGGGAGGGCCTTAGAAGAGACCCAGTACTTC. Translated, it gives CSAATSGRALEETQYF.

CDR3 loop: CASSLGGAKYNEQFF. In DNA, the CDR3 is TGTGCCAGCAGCTTAGGAGGGGCGAAGTACAATGAGCAGTTCTTC. The chain has TRBV11-2 and TRBJ2-1; D possibly uses TRBD1 or TRBD2 (5 bases each). The CDR3 has 15 amino acids. Looked up from germline, CDR1 is SGHAT and CDR2 is FQNNGV. The ends were cut back, 1 base at V and 4 bases at J, with 11 bases in the middle.

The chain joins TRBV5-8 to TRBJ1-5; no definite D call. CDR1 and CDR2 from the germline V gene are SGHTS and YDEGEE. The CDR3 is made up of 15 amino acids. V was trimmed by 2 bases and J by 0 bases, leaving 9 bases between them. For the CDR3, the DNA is TGTGCCAGCAGCTTACAACCTTATAGCAATCAGCCCCAGCATTTT. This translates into CASSLQPYSNQPQHF.

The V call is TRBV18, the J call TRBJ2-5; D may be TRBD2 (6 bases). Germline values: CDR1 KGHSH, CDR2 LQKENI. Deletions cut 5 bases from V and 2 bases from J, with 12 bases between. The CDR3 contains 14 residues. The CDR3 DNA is TGTGCCAGCTCATCGGCGGGGCGACAAGAGACCCAGTACTTC. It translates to CASSSAGRQETQYF.

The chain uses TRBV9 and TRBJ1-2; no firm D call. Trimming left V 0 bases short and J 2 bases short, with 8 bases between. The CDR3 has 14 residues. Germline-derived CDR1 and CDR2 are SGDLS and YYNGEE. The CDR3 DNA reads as TGTGCCAGCAGCGTAGCTAGGGAGAACTATGGCTACACCTTC. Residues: CASSVARENYGYTF. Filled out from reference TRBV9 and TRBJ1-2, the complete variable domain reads DSGVTQTPKHLITATGQRVTLRCSPRSGDLSVYWYQQSLDQGLQFLIQYYNGEERAKGNILERFSAQQFPDLHSELNLSSLELGDSALYFCASSVARENYGYTFGSGTRLTVV.

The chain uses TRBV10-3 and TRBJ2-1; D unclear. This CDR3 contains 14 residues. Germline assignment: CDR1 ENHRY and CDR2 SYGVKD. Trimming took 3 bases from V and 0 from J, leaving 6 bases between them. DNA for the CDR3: TGTGCCATCAGTGACCCGGGCTCCTACAATGAGCAGTTCTTC. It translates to CAISDPGSYNEQFF.

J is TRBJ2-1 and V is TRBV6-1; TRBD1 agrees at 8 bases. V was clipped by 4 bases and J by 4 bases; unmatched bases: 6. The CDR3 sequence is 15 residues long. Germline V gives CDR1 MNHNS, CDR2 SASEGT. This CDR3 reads CASSGSGGRYNEQFF. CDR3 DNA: TGTGCCAGCAGTGGCTCAGGGGGCCGATACAATGAGCAGTTCTTC.

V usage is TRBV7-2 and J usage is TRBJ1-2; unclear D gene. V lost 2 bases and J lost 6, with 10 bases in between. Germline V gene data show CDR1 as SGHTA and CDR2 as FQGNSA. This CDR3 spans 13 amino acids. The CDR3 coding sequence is TGTGCCAGCAGCTTACTAGGAGCGGATGGCTACACCTTC. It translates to CASSLLGADGYTF. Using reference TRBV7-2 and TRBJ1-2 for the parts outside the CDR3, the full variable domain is GAGVSQSPSNKVTEKGKDVELRCDPISGHTALYWYRQSLGQGLEFLIYFQGNSAPDKSGLPSDRFSAERTGGSVSTLTIQRTQQEDSAVYLCASSLLGADGYTFGSGTRLTVV.

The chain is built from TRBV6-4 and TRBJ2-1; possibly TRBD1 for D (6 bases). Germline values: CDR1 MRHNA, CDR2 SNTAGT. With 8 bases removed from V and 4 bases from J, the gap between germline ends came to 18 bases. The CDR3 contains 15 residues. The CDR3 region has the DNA TGTGCCAGCTCGAAAGGGGGAGAGCCTTACAATGAGCAGTTCTTC. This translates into CASSKGGEPYNEQFF.

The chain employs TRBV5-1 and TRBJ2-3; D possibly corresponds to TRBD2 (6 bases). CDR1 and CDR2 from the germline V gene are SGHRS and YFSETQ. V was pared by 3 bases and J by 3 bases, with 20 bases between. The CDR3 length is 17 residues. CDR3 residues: CASSSYRTTGGTDTQYF. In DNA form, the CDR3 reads TGCGCCAGCAGCTCCTACCGGACGACCGGAGGGACAGATACGCAGTATTTT.

Here the CDR3 DNA reads TGCGCCAGCAGCCACCCAAAGGGGAACACCGGGGAGCTGTTTTTT. Amino acids: CASSHPKGNTGELFF. The rearrangement joins TRBV4-3 to TRBJ2-2; D gene unclear. CDR3 size: 15 residues. Germline values: CDR1 LGHNA, CDR2 YSLEER. V lost 3 bases and J 1 base, leaving 9 bases between the germline ends.

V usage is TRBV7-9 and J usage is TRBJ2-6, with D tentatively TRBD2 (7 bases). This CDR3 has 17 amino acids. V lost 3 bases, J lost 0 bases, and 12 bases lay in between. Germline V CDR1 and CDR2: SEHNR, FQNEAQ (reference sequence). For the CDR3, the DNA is TGTGCCAGCAGCTTTATGAGGGGGGGCTCTGGGGCCAACGTCCTGACTTTC. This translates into CASSFMRGGSGANVLTF.

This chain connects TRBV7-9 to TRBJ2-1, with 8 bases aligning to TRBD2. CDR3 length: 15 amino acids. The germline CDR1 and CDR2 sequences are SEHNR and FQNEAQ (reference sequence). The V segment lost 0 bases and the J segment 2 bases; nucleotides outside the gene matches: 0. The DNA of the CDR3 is TGTGCCAGCAGCTTAGCACTAGCGGCCTACAATGAGCAGTTCTTC. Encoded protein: CASSLALAAYNEQFF.

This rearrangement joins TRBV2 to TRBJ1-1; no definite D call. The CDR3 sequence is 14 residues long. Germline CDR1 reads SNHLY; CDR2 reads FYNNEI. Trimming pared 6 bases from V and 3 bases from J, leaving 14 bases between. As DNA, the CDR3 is TGTGCCAGCAGGGGAAGAGGGTTACACACTGAAGCTTTCTTT. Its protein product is CASRGRGLHTEAFF.